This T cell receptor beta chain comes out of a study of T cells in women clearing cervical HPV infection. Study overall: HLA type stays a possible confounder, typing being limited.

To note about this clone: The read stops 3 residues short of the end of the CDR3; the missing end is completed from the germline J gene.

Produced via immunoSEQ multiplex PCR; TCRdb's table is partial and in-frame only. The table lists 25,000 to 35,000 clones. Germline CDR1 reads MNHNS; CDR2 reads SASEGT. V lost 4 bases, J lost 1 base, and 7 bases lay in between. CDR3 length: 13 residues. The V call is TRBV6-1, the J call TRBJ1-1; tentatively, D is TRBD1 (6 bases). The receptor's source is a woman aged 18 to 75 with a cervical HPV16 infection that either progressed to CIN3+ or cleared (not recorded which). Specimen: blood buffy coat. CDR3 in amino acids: CASSVRGNTEAFF. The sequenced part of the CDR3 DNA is TGTGCCAGCAGTGTCAGGGGGAACACTGAA.